This entry describes one TCR beta chain. Its target is unknown. This entry belongs to a study of T cell responses to AZD1222 COVID-19 vaccine. General observations from the study: Only 5 or 6 people who got AZD1222 tested seropositive at baseline.

This table comes from immunoSEQ multiplex PCR, and its TCRdb copy is limited to in-frame clones, with some not included. The sample carries approximately 180,000 clones, less than 90% recorded once. Trimming took off 3 bases at V and 11 bases at J, with 13 bases between the two ends. From germline, CDR1 is DFQATT and CDR2 SNEGSKA (reference sequence). The CDR3 length is 11 residues. V usage is TRBV20-1 and J usage is TRBJ1-1, with D hard to call. The receptor was isolated from an adult in good health. The sample consisted of peripheral blood, taken on day 0 of AZD1222 vaccination. The CDR3 protein is CSARGIGDAFF. The CDR3 DNA is TGCAGTGCTAGGGGGATCGGTGACGCTTTCTTT.